This entry describes one T cell receptor (beta chain). Its antigen is unidentified. This CDR3 is built from 17 residues. This entry comes from a study of blood T cells in healthy people across ages. Study results and caveats: The percentage of naive T cells correlated strongly with TCR beta diversity.

A sample-barcoded 5' primer and a J-beta primer mix were used in a second PCR of roughly 7 to 11 cycles. Every molecule of cDNA carried a tag from a template-switch adaptor with 12 random nucleotides. TCRdb re-called the 5' RACE reads with MiXCR, one entry per CDR3 protein. The profile shows under 2,000,000 distinct CDR3 sequences, roughly 49% of them singletons. This TCR came from a woman aged 40 to 49 in good health. Sequencing was carried out using blood. The genes are TRBV21-1 and TRBJ2-4; TRBD1 was called by the table and not checked on the DNA. The DNA matches TRBJ2-5 better at its end, which makes the J call doubtful. TRBV21-1 is a known pseudogene. The CDR3, as DNA: TGTGCCAGCAGCAAAATGGGACAGGGGGCGATGGTAGAGACCCAGTACTTC. Translating it yields CASSKMGQGAMVETQYF.